The 24 T cell receptor beta chains below come from one sample, sequenced in a study of shared clonotypes between healthy human individuals. Measured with immunoSEQ multiplex PCR; TCRdb has only the in-frame clones, and not every one. Counted here are approximately 1.4 million clones, 95% to 99% occurring once; the ten biggest clones make up about 0.45%. The sequenced material came from naive CD4+ T cells sorted from blood. Noted subset: CD45RA+ positively selected. The receptors derive from a young man in good health.

The chain links TRBV11-2 to TRBJ2-6, with D unclear. CDR1 and CDR2 (germline): SGHAT, FQNNGV. The CDR3 has 15 residues. Between the trimmed V and J ends, which lost 2 bases and 0 bases, there was a span of 5 bases. This CDR3 reads CASSLQSSGANVLTF. In DNA form, the CDR3 reads TGTGCCAGCAGCTTACAGTCCTCTGGGGCCAACGTCCTGACTTTC.

This rearrangement joins TRBV6-1 to TRBJ1-3; TRBD1 aligns across 8 bases. Trimming cost V 5 bases and J 4 bases; bases outside gene matches: 7. CDR3 length: 15 residues. Germline-derived CDR1 and CDR2 are MNHNS and SASEGT. CDR3 bases: TGTGCCAGCAGTAAAGGACAGGGCGAAGGAAACACCATATATTTT. It encodes CASSKGQGEGNTIYF.

The gene calls are TRBV15 and TRBJ2-6; 10 bases are shared with TRBD2. Trimming removed 6 bases from V and 3 bases from J; junction bases left unmatched: 14. The CDR3 length is 19 residues. The germline V gene encodes CDR1 LNHNV and CDR2 YYDKDF (reference sequence). CDR3 sequence reads: CATSPFPASGSFGANVLTF. CDR3 bases: TGTGCCACCAGTCCTTTCCCCGCTAGCGGGAGTTTTGGGGCCAACGTCCTGACTTTC.

The gene calls are TRBV11-2 and TRBJ1-1; TRBD1 is a possible D gene (5 bases). The length of the CDR3 is 16 residues. Germline values: CDR1 SGHAT, CDR2 FQNNGV. The ends were cut back, 2 bases at V and 2 bases at J, with 15 bases in the middle. The CDR3 sequence: CASSLRQGEGNTEAFF. CDR3 coding DNA: TGTGCCAGCAGCTTACGGCAGGGAGAGGGTAACACTGAAGCTTTCTTT.

J is TRBJ1-5 and V is TRBV5-6; 9 nucleotides line up with TRBD1. Germline CDR1 reads SGHDT; CDR2 reads YYEEEE. V shed 4 bases, J shed 4 bases, and the junction held 6 bases outside the gene matches. The CDR3 contains 15 residues. In DNA form, the CDR3 reads TGTGCCAGCAGCCAAAAGGGACAGGGAAATCAGCCCCAGCATTTT. Its protein product is CASSQKGQGNQPQHF.

J is TRBJ2-1 and V is TRBV7-8, with 13 bases lining up with TRBD2. V dropped 5 bases and J dropped 4; count of bases not matched to a gene: 11. The CDR3 has 18 amino acids. The germline V gene encodes CDR1 SGHVS and CDR2 FQNEAQ. CDR3 nucleotide sequence: TGTGCCAGCAGCCCAATAGCCGGGACTAGCGGGAAGTACAATGAGCAGTTCTTC. Protein sequence: CASSPIAGTSGKYNEQFF.

This clone was seen a single time. The chain combines TRBV7-9 with TRBJ2-3, with 7 bases matching TRBD1. Unmatched junction bases numbered 4, after V lost 4 bases and J lost 0 bases. Per germline, CDR1 SEHNR and CDR2 FQNEAQ (reference sequence). This CDR3 comprises 15 residues. The chain's CDR3 is CASSSGQLSTDTQYF. CDR3 in DNA: TGTGCCAGCAGCTCGGGACAGCTTAGCACAGATACGCAGTATTTT.

The chain couples TRBV10-3 to TRBJ2-3; the D is unclear. Germline V lookup: CDR1 ENHRY, CDR2 SYGVKD. The CDR3 loop spans 15 amino acids. The V and J ends lost 1 base and 0 bases respectively, with 8 bases between them. The CDR3 nucleotides are TGTGCCATCAGTGAGTTTCTAGGAAGCACAGATACGCAGTATTTT. Encoded protein: CAISEFLGSTDTQYF.

This chain connects TRBV4-2 to TRBJ2-7; 13 nucleotides match TRBD2. Looked up from germline, CDR1 is LGHNA and CDR2 is YNFKEQ. J lost 1 base, V lost 8 bases, and 5 bases had no gene match. The CDR3 is 15 amino acids. The CDR3 loop is CASPSGLAGSYEQYF. The CDR3 coding sequence is TGTGCCAGCCCCTCGGGACTAGCGGGATCCTACGAGCAGTACTTC.

About this clone: At one end the junction does not follow the germline gene, possibly because of a read error. The J gene is TRBJ2-7, the V gene TRBV5-8; D call uncertain. CDR1 is SGHTS, CDR2 YDEGEE, per germline. This CDR3 is built from 15 residues. The CDR3 spells CASSSLVPHTDSPTF. CDR3 DNA sequence: TGTGCCAGCAGCAGCTTGGTTCCTCACACGGATTCCCCGACCTTC.

The count of this clone is one. The chain couples TRBV18 to TRBJ1-3; 7 bases agree with TRBD1. Per germline, CDR1 KGHSH and CDR2 LQKENI. The CDR3 loop spans 17 amino acids. V shed 1 base and J 1 base; nucleotides not matched to a gene: 7. The CDR3 DNA sequence: TGTGCCAGCTCACCACTGGGACAGCTCTTATCTGGAAACACCATATATTTT. It encodes CASSPLGQLLSGNTIYF. Looking up the rest from reference TRBV18 and TRBJ1-3 gives the full variable domain: NAGVMQNPRHLVRRRGQEARLRCSPMKGHSHVYWYRQLPEEGLKFMVYLQKENIIDESGMPKERFSAEFPKEGPSILRIQQVVRGDSAAYFCASSPLGQLLSGNTIYFGEGSWLTVV.

The rearrangement links TRBV7-9 to TRBJ1-1, with unresolved D. The germline CDR1 and CDR2 sequences are SEHNR and FQNEAQ (reference sequence). The V and J ends lost 5 bases and 0 bases respectively, with 10 bases between them. The CDR3 has 14 amino acids. The CDR3 nucleotides are TGTGCCAGCAGCCCCTGGCGGGTGAACACTGAAGCTTTCTTT. Protein product: CASSPWRVNTEAFF.

The chain uses TRBV5-6 and TRBJ2-5, with 7 bases that match TRBD1. This CDR3 has 16 amino acids. V dropped 1 base and J dropped 0; count of bases not matched to a gene: 6. CDR1 is SGHDT, CDR2 YYEEEE, per germline. CDR3 region: CASSLSPGQNQETQYF. CDR3 nucleotide sequence: TGTGCCAGCAGCTTGAGCCCGGGACAGAACCAAGAGACCCAGTACTTC.

The chain couples TRBV5-4 to TRBJ2-1, with D unresolved. Germline CDR1 SGHNT, CDR2 YYREEE (reference sequence). V was clipped by 2 bases and J by 7 bases, with 4 bases between them. This CDR3 is 11 amino acids long. This chain's CDR3 is CASSFGNEQFF. The CDR3 DNA is TGTGCCAGCAGCTTTGGGAATGAGCAGTTCTTC.

J is TRBJ1-4 and V is TRBV9; TRBD1 is a possible D gene (6 bases). This CDR3 region has 14 residues. The V gene lost 3 bases and the J gene lost 0 bases, with 6 bases spanning the gap. Looked up from germline, CDR1 is SGDLS and CDR2 is YYNGEE. In DNA form, the CDR3 reads TGTGCCAGCAGCGACAGGGCAACTAATGAAAAACTGTTTTTT. It is translated as CASSDRATNEKLFF. Full variable domain (remainder filled in from reference TRBV9 and TRBJ1-4): DSGVTQTPKHLITATGQRVTLRCSPRSGDLSVYWYQQSLDQGLQFLIQYYNGEERAKGNILERFSAQQFPDLHSELNLSSLELGDSALYFCASSDRATNEKLFFGSGTQLSVL.

J is TRBJ1-2 and V is TRBV6-5; a weak D match, TRBD1 (6 bases). The CDR3 sequence is 14 residues long. V shed 2 bases and J shed 4 bases, with 11 bases lying between them. Germline V gene lookup returns CDR1 MNHEY and CDR2 SVGAGI. The CDR3 reads CASSYQGRPYGYTF. In nucleotides, the CDR3 is TGTGCCAGCAGTTACCAGGGGCGACCCTATGGCTACACCTTC.

This sequence joins TRBV5-1 and TRBJ2-3, with D perhaps matching TRBD1 or TRBD2 (6 bases each). V lost 4 bases and J lost 2, with 14 bases in between. The CDR3 covers 15 residues. Germline V gene lookup returns CDR1 SGHRS and CDR2 YFSETQ. The DNA of the CDR3 is TGCGCCAGCAGCGCAAGAGGGGGGCCCACAGATACGCAGTATTTT. It encodes CASSARGGPTDTQYF.

V is TRBV6-1 and J is TRBJ1-1; the D is unclear. Germline loops: CDR1 MNHNS, CDR2 SASEGT. The CDR3 length is 14 residues. V dropped 3 bases and J dropped 0 bases, with 8 bases sitting between them. The CDR3 loop reads CASSEYGMNTEAFF. DNA of the CDR3: TGTGCCAGCAGTGAGTATGGCATGAACACTGAAGCTTTCTTT.

Only one count was recorded for this clone. The chain combines TRBV4-1 with TRBJ2-3; D assignment may be TRBD1 or TRBD2 (5 bases each). The CDR3 runs to 16 residues. Trimming removed 0 bases at V and 6 bases at J, with 16 bases between. Per germline, CDR1 MGHRA and CDR2 YSYEKL. CDR3 residues: CASSQDPGRRLDTQYF. In nucleotides, the CDR3 is TGCGCCAGCAGCCAAGACCCGGGACGTCGTTTGGATACGCAGTATTTT.

This clone came up a few times. V and J are TRBV5-6 and TRBJ2-7; D remains ambiguous. The V gene's germline CDR1 is SGHDT and CDR2 YYEEEE. V was pared by 3 bases and J by 0 bases, with 4 bases between. CDR3 size: 12 residues. CDR3: CASSYSSYEQYF. Here the CDR3 DNA reads TGTGCCAGCAGCTACTCCTCCTACGAGCAGTACTTC.

This rearrangement joins TRBV5-4 to TRBJ2-1; 7 positions agree with TRBD2. The CDR3 is made up of 12 amino acids. Germline CDR1 is SGHNT and CDR2 is YYREEE (reference sequence). Trimming removed 4 bases from V and 6 bases from J; junction bases left unmatched: 1. The CDR3 here is CASSRLANEQFF. CDR3 sequence (DNA): TGTGCCAGCAGCCGACTAGCCAATGAGCAGTTCTTC.

This chain links TRBV9 with TRBJ2-3, with 8 bases aligning to TRBD2. CDR1 is SGDLS and CDR2 is YYNGEE in the germline V gene. The CDR3 has 16 amino acids. J was trimmed by 0 bases and V by 1 base; bases with no gene match: 4. In DNA form, the CDR3 reads TGTGCCAGCAGCGTATTAGGACTAGCCAGCACAGATACGCAGTATTTT. Encoded protein: CASSVLGLASTDTQYF.

V is TRBV23-1 and J is TRBJ1-2; the D is unclear. TRBV23-1 is assigned to the ORF class and has an uncertain function. V was clipped by 8 bases and J by 4 bases, with 17 bases between them. The length of the CDR3 is 14 residues. The DNA for the CDR3 is TGCGCCAGCGCCCCGTTGTCCTTACTCTATGGCTACACCTTC. This encodes CASAPLSLLYGYTF.

J is TRBJ1-1 and V is TRBV11-2, with D unresolved. CDR1 and CDR2 (germline): SGHAT, FQNNGV. The CDR3 has 14 residues. V lost 5 bases to trimming and J lost 4 bases, with 14 bases between them. The CDR3 protein is CASSAELVGTEAFF. The CDR3 DNA sequence: TGTGCCAGCAGCGCAGAGTTGGTCGGCACTGAAGCTTTCTTT.